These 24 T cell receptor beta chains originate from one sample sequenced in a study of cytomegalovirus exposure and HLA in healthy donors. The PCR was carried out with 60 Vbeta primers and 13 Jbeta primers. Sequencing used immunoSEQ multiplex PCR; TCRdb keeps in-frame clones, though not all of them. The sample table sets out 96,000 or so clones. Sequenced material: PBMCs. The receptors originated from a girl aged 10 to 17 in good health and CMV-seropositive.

The CDR3 DNA reads TGTGCCAGCAGCCTCGGGGAGGGGGTGTACGAGCAGTACGTC. Protein sequence: CASSLGEGVYEQYV. The rearrangement joins TRBV6-6 to TRBJ2-7, with D possibly being TRBD2 (7 bases). This CDR3 is built from 14 residues. Trimming took off 6 bases at V and 4 bases at J, with 16 bases between the two ends. Germline assignment: CDR1 MNHNY and CDR2 SVGAGI (reference sequence).

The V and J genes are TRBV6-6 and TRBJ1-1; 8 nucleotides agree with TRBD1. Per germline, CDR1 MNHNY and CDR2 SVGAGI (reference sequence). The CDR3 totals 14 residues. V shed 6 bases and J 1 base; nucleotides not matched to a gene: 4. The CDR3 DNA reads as TGTGCCAGCAGCCAACAGGGGGGGAACACTGAAGCTTTCTTT. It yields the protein CASSQQGGNTEAFF.

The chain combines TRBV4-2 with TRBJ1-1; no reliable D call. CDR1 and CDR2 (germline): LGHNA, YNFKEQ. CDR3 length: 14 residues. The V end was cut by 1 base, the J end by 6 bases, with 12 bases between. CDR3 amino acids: CASSQAPEYAEAFF. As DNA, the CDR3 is TGTGCCAGCAGCCAAGCTCCCGAGTACGCTGAAGCTTTCTTT.

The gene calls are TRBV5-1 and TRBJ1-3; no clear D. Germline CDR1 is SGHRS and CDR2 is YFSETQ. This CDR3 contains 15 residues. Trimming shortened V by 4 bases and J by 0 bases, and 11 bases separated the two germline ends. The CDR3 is CASSSSGSSGNTIYF. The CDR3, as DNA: TGCGCCAGCAGCAGCTCAGGCTCCTCTGGAAACACCATATATTTT.

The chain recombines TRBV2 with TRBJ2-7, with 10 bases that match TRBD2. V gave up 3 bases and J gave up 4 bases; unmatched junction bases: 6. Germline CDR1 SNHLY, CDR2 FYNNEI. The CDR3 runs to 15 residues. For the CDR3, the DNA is TGTGCCAGCAGTGAGTCTAGCGGGGGACTTTACGAGCAGTACTTC. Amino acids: CASSESSGGLYEQYF.

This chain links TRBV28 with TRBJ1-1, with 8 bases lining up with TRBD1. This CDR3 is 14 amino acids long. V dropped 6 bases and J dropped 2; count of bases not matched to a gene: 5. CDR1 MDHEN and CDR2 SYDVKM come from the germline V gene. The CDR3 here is CASREGQVNTEAFF. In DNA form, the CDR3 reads TGTGCCAGCAGAGAGGGACAGGTTAACACTGAAGCTTTCTTT. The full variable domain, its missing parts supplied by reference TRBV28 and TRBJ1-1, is DVKVTQSSRYLVKRTGEKVFLECVQDMDHENMFWYRQDPGLGLRLIYFSYDVKMKEKGDIPEGYSVSREKKERFSLILESASTNQTSMYLCASREGQVNTEAFFGQGTRLTVV.

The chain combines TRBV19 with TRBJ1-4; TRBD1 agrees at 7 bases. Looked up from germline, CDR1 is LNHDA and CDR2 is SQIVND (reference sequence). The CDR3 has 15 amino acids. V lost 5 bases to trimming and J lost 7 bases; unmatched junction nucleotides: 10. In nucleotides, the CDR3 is TGTGCCAGTAGTCTGACAGGGCGAAAGGGTGAAAAACTGTTTTTT. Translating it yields CASSLTGRKGEKLFF.

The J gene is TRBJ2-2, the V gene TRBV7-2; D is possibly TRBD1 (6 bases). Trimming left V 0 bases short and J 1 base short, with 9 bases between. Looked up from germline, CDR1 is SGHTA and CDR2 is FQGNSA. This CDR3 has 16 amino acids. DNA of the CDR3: TGTGCCAGCAGCTTAGCGGGGGCCCGGAACACCGGGGAGCTGTTTTTT. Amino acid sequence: CASSLAGARNTGELFF. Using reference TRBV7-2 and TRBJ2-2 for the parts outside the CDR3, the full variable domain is GAGVSQSPSNKVTEKGKDVELRCDPISGHTALYWYRQSLGQGLEFLIYFQGNSAPDKSGLPSDRFSAERTGGSVSTLTIQRTQQEDSAVYLCASSLAGARNTGELFFGEGSRLTVL.

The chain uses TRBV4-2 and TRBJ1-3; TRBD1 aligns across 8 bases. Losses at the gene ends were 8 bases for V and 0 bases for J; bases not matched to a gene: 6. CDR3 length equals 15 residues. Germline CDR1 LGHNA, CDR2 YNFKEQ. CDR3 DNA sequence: TGTGCCAGCGAGAGACAGGGGAACTCTGGAAACACCATATATTTT. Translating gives CASERQGNSGNTIYF.

CDR3 in DNA: TGCAGCGGTGATACTAACACTGAAGCTTTCTTT. As protein: CSGDTNTEAFF. The V call is TRBV29-1, the J call TRBJ1-1; no clear D gene. The germline gives CDR1 SQVTM, CDR2 ANQGSEA. Between the trimmed V and J ends, which lost 7 bases and 2 bases, there was a span of 8 bases. There are 11 residues in the CDR3.

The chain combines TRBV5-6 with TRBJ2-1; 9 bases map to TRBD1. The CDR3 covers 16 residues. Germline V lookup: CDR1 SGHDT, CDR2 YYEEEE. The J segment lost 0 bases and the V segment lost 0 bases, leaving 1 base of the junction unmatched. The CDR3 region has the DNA TGTGCCAGCAGCTTGGGACAGGGGGACTCCTACAATGAGCAGTTCTTC. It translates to CASSLGQGDSYNEQFF.

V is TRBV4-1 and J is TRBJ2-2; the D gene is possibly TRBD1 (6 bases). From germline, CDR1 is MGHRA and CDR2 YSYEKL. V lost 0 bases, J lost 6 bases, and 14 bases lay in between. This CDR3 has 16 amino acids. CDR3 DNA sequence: TGCGCCAGCAGCCAAGACTTTAGACAGGATCCCGGGGAGCTGTTTTTT. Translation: CASSQDFRQDPGELFF.

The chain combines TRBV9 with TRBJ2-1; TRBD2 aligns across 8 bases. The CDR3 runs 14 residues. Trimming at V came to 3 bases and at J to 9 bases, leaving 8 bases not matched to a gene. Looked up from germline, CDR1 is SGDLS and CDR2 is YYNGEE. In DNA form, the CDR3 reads TGTGCCAGCAGCGAGGGACTAGATTGGGGTGAGCAGTTCTTC. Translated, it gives CASSEGLDWGEQFF.

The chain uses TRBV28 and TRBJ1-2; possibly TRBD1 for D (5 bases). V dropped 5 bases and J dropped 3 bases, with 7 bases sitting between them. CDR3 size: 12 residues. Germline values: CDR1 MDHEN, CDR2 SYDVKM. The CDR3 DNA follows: TGTGCCAGCAGTACAGGATACTATGGCTACACCTTC. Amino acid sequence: CASSTGYYGYTF.

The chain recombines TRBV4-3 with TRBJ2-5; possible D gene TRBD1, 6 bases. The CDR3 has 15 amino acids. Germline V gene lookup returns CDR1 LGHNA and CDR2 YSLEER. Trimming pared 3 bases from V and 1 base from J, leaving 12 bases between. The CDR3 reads CASSQTGTTQETQYF. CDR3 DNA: TGCGCCAGCAGCCAGACCGGGACAACCCAAGAGACCCAGTACTTC.

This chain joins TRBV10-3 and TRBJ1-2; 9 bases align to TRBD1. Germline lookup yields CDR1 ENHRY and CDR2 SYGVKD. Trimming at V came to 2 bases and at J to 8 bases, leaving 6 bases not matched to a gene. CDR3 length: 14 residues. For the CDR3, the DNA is TGTGCCATCAGTGAGCCTGACAGGGGGTGGGGCTACACCTTC. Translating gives CAISEPDRGWGYTF.

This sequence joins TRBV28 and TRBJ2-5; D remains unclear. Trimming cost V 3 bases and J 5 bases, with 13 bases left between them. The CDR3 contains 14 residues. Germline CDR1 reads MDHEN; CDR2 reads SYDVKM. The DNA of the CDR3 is TGTGCCAGCAGTTTGCCCCCACCCGGGGAGACCCAGTACTTC. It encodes CASSLPPPGETQYF.

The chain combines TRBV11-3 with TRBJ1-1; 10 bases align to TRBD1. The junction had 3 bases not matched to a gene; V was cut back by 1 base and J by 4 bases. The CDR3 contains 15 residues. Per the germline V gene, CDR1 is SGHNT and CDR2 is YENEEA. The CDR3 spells CASSLAGQGGTEAFF. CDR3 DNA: TGTGCCAGCAGCTTAGCCGGACAGGGGGGCACTGAAGCTTTCTTT.

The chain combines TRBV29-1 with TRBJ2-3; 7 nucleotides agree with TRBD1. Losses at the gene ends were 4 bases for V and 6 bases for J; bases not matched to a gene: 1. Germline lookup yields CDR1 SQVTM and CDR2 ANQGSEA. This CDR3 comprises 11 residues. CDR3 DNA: TGCAGCGTTGTCAGGGGGGATACGCAGTATTTT. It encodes CSVVRGDTQYF.

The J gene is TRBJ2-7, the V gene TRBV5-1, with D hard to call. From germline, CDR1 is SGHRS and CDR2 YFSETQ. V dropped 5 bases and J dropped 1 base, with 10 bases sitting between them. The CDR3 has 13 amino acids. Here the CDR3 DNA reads TGCGCCAGCAGAGGTTCAGGATCCTACGAGCAGTACTTC. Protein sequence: CASRGSGSYEQYF.

CDR3 DNA: TGTGCCAGCAGTGAAGTGATAGGGGACAATGAGCAGTTCTTC. Translation gives CASSEVIGDNEQFF. The chain carries TRBV6-1 and TRBJ2-1, with a possible D match to TRBD1 (5 bases). The V gene lost 1 base and the J gene lost 5 bases, with 9 bases spanning the gap. Germline lookup yields CDR1 MNHNS and CDR2 SASEGT. CDR3 length: 14 amino acids.

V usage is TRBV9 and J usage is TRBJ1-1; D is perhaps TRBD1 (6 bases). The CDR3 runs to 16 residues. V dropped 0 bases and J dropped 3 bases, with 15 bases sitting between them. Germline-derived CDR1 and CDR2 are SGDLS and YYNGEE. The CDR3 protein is CASSVGAGVRDTEAFF. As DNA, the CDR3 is TGTGCCAGCAGCGTAGGGGCAGGGGTAAGGGACACTGAAGCTTTCTTT.

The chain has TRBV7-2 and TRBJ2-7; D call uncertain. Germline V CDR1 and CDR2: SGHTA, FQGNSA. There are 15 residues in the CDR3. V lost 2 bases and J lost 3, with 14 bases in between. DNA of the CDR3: TGTGCCAGCAGCTTATCAACATGGGCCTTCTACGAGCAGTACTTC. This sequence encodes CASSLSTWAFYEQYF.

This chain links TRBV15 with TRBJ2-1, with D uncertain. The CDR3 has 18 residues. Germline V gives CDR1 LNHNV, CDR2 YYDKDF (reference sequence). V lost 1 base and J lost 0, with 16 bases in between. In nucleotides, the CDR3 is TGTGCCACCAGCAGAGTGTGGTCCCTGTCGGGCTCCTACAATGAGCAGTTCTTC. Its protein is CATSRVWSLSGSYNEQFF.